The present TCR beta chain was sequenced within a study of CD8 T cells in Susac syndrome. CDR1 is SQVTM, CDR2 ANQGSEA, per germline. V dropped 5 bases and J dropped 1 base, with 8 bases sitting between them. The CDR3 loop spans 12 amino acids. An amount of RNA that ranged from about 0.45 to 1 ug was reverse transcribed with random hexamers. One entry per CDR3 protein results from TCRdb running MiXCR on the immunoSEQ multiplex PCR reads. The data hold fewer than 150,000 distinct CDR3 sequences, with 85% to 95% observed a single time. Control patients had untreated stable or active relapsing-remitting multiple sclerosis by revised McDonald criteria. This clonotype was detected only once.

This sequence originates from a human donor with multiple sclerosis. The sample comprised CD4+ T cells from PBMCs. V usage is TRBV29-1 and J usage is TRBJ1-1, with D hard to call. The CDR3 sequence is CSVRIGNTEAFF. The CDR3 bases are TGCAGCGTTCGGATAGGGAACACTGAAGCTTTCTTT.